This entry describes one TCR beta chain. Its antigen is not yet known. Base qualities were left out, and no much larger clone turns up one base away. This record comes from a study of blood T cell repertoires in COVID-19 (dated by TCRdb to about 2020). Study-level background: Samples from collaborators originated in the United States, Italy and Spain and spanned both the acute and convalescent phases of COVID-19. The material from the prospective study consisted of cDNA or gDNA derived from T cells, B-cell-depleted T cells, or PBMCs. Deeply sampled blood TCRbeta repertoires from subjects exposed to, actively infected with, or recovered from COVID-19 were included in the dataset. The repertoires were released in a freely available public database meant as a resource for research on the immune response to SARS-CoV-2. The samples were drawn from two sources: the first 160 participants of the ongoing ImmuneRACE study, and about 1,300 subjects contributed by 6 global collaborators. A de-identified subject ID, COVID-19 status, age in years and sex were almost always included in the sample metadata. Where available, HLA class I and class II types were taken from metadata supplied by the sample provider and were not determined by assay-based typing. Broad study findings and their caveats: The quantity of clinical and demographic metadata differed by source and by participant and was supplied without curation.

Participants in the prospective study were enrolled through a virtual design, were aged roughly 18 to 95 years, and lived in 24 United States geographic areas. Cohort assignment in the prospective study relied on participant-reported clinical history from a screening survey and a study questionnaire. For ImmuneRACE Cohort 3, a participant was defined as recovered based on two consecutive negative NP/OP PCR tests, clearance by a healthcare professional, or resolution of symptoms. In the prospective study, whole blood, serum and a nasopharyngeal or oropharyngeal swab were collected from each participant by mobile phlebotomists. Over a 2-month period, participants in the prospective study had the option of providing additional blood draws and questionnaires. Before DNA extraction, prospective study blood samples were shipped either frozen or at room temperature. TCRbeta CDR3 regions were amplified from genomic DNA by means of the immunoSEQ Assay, a bias-controlled multiplex PCR. Per the original workflow: Within the assay, amplification of reference gene primers was used to estimate how many nucleated cells each sample contained. Sequence reads were collapsed and filtered to measure the absolute abundance of every unique TCRbeta CDR3 rearrangement. Productive Simpson clonality was computed per sample as the square root of Simpson's diversity index over productive rearrangements. Drawn from immuneACCESS, this table holds only the in-frame rearrangements with V and J called that TCRdb kept. Clones are partly lost; checked studies trace under half to an unresolved V gene and leave the rest unexplained. That table gives V, J and clone size, and the DNA gave D and trimming. This sample gives roughly 330,000 clones in total; 70% to 90% of them show up just once. The ten largest clones add up to approximately 5.4% of the sample.

What was sequenced was PBMCs or T cells enriched from blood (not recorded which). The clonotype was recovered from a young woman who had recovered from COVID-19.

The CDR3: CASSRDRGGTEAFF. The nucleotide sequence is TGCGCCAGCAGCCGGGACAGGGGAGGGACTGAAGCTTTCTTT. Rearrangement joined TRBV4-1 to TRBJ1-1; a stretch of 10 junction bases matches TRBD1. CDR1 MGHRA and CDR2 YSYEKL are derived from the germline V gene. V is trimmed back by 4 bases and J by 5 bases, and the junction contains 4 bases that no gene match accounts for. The CDR3 has 14 amino acids, counting the end cysteine and phenylalanine. Only the CDR3 region is kept as DNA, spanning 42 bases read in frame from base 1.